This T cell receptor beta chain originates from a study of technical replicates of blood from a few donors (dated by TCRdb to between 2016 and 2019). Comment on this clone: This receptor's antigen is unknown. One base away there is no much larger clone; base qualities are not given.

CDR1 and CDR2, looked up from the germline V gene (reference sequence), are SGHNT and YYREEE. The CDR3 covers 14 residues, taking in both the cysteine and the phenylalanine. Only the CDR3 portion is preserved as DNA: 42 bases, with reading frame beginning at the first base. The V and J ends are trimmed by 0 bases and 9 bases, leaving 15 bases between them. Library preparation used the immunoSEQ multiplex PCR assay. Here the immuneACCESS table is served through TCRdb, limited to in-frame sequences with V and J called. Missing clones are a known gap in these copies; in checked studies unresolved V genes cover under half, and the rest lacks a known reason. The sample data list some 75,000 clones, and roughly 96% of these were observed just once. The ten largest clones take up about 0.3% of the sample.

The sample taken for sequencing was T cells isolated from PBMCs. The source of this sequence is a human donor in good health. This sequence uses TRBV5-4 and TRBJ1-2; confidence is insufficient to name the D gene. The CDR3 here reads CASSLVAGSMRYTF. The DNA sequence reads TGTGCCAGCAGCTTGGTGGCAGGCTCTATGCGCTACACCTTC.